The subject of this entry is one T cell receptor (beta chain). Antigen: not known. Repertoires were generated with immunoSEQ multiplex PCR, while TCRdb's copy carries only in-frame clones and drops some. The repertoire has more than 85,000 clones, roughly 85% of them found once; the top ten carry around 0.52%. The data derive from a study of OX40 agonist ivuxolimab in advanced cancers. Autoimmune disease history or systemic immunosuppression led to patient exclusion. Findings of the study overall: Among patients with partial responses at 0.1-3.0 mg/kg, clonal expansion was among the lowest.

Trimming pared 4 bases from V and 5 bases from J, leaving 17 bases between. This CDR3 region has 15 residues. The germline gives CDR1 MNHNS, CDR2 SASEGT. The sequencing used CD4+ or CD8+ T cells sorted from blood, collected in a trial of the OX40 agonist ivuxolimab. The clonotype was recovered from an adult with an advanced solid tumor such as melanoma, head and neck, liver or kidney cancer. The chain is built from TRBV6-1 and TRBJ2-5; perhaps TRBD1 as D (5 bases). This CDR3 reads CASSVDSFGRETQYF. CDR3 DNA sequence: TGTGCCAGCAGTGTCGACAGCTTCGGGCGCGAGACCCAGTACTTC.